This TCR beta chain stems from a study of OX40 agonist ivuxolimab in advanced cancers. Findings and caveats of the study: What antigens the expanded peripheral T cells recognized was never established.

Patients were excluded for autoimmune disease history or systemic immunosuppression. Clones were sequenced by immunoSEQ multiplex PCR, and TCRdb holds only the in-frame ones, with some missing. Among roughly 71,000 clones, 65% to 90% were seen once, and the ten largest hold approximately 1.5%. Germline CDR1 is MDHEN and CDR2 is SYDVKM. From its first to its last residue, the CDR3 has 11 amino acids. This clone was seen more than once but under ten times. Its specificity is not known. Since no conserved phenylalanine or tryptophan closes the CDR3, a read error is the likely cause. The DNA is omitted, as the CDR3 cannot be located on it reliably, and the CDR3 follows TCRdb's listing.

This receptor was identified in an adult with an advanced solid tumor such as melanoma, head and neck, liver or kidney cancer. V is TRBV28 and J is TRBJ1-2; TRBD1 is the table's D call and was not checked against the DNA. Source: CD4+ or CD8+ T cells sorted from blood, taken in a trial of the OX40 agonist ivuxolimab. The CDR3 loop reads CASGATGVQNT.